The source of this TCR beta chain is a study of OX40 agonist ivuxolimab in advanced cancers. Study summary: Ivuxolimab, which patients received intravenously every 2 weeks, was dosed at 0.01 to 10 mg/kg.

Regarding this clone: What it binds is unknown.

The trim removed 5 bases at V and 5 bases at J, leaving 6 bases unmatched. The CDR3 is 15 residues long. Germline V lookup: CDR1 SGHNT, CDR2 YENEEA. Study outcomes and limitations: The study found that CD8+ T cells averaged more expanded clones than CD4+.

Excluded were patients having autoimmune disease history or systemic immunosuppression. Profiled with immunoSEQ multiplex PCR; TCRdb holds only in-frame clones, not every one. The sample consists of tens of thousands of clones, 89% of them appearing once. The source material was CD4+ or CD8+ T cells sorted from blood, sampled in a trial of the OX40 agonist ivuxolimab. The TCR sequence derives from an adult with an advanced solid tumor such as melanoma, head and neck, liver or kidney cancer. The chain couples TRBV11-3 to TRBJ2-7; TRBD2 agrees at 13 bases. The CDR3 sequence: CASSPGTSGDDEQYF. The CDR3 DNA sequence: TGTGCCAGCAGCCCGGGGACTAGCGGGGATGACGAGCAGTACTTC.